The present entry profiles one T cell receptor beta chain with its context. No antigen is known for it. PBMC-derived CD4+ and CD8+ T cells were sorted. This record belongs to a study of CD8+ T cells in alopecia areata. Extraction and reverse transcription of RNA yielded cDNA as the sequencing template. Sequenced by immunoSEQ multiplex PCR; TCRdb stores in-frame clones only, minus some. The table has roughly 150,000 clones, 50% to 60% seen once. The CDR3 runs to 12 residues. Germline lookup yields CDR1 SGHRS and CDR2 YFSETQ. V was shortened by 5 bases and J by 6 bases, with 12 bases between the two germline ends. Broader study findings: Researchers reported that TCR sharing among patients proved less clear than in mice, possibly HLA-linked. Normal skin's resident alphabeta T cells are also sequenced in scalp samples. Lesional scalp, notably in alopecia totalis/universalis, had clonality above that of normal scalp.

Sample: CD4+ T cells sorted from blood. This receptor was identified in a human donor in good health. The gene calls are TRBV5-1 and TRBJ2-7, with D tentatively TRBD2 (6 bases). This CDR3 reads CASRGGSLEQYF. The CDR3 DNA reads as TGCGCCAGCAGGGGGGGATCCCTCGAGCAGTACTTC.